This T cell receptor (beta chain) was sequenced for a study of early T cells in non-severe SARS-CoV-2 infection. TCRdb processed the 5' RACE reads anew with MiXCR; each CDR3 protein has one entry. The sample has about 35,000 distinct CDR3 sequences, roughly 6% seen once; the top ten hold approximately 6.9%. The sequence was collected from an adult who was a healthcare worker with PCR-confirmed SARS-CoV-2 infection or an uninfected control (not recorded which). Sequenced input: whole blood.

The CDR3 region is CASSEVSGRGYEQFF. Written as DNA, the CDR3 is TGTGCCAGCAGTGAGGTGTCAGGGCGCGGGTATGAGCAGTTCTTC. This chain connects TRBV2 to TRBJ2-1; possibly TRBD1 or TRBD2 for D (5 bases each). V shed 3 bases and J shed 8 bases, with 17 bases lying between them. Germline loops: CDR1 SNHLY, CDR2 FYNNEI. The CDR3 contains 15 residues.